This T cell receptor (beta chain) was recorded in a study of cytomegalovirus exposure and HLA in healthy donors. General study findings and limits: Sequencing likely caused a cluster of highly shared sequence variants. Per published accounts, TCR beta sequences correctly predicted the HLA-A and HLA-B alleles of most subjects. Analyzed later, most CMV-associated TCR beta chains appeared HLA-restricted.

Trimming stripped 0 bases from V and 5 bases from J, with 4 bases between. The CDR3 length is 12 residues. Germline V gives CDR1 PRHDT, CDR2 FYEKMQ (reference sequence). The PCR employed 60 Vbeta primers together with 13 Jbeta primers. TCRdb's table, derived via immunoSEQ multiplex PCR, lists solely in-frame clones and lacks some. The data contain 140,000 or so clones, approximately 72% of them singletons. As to this clone: No antigen is known for it.

This clonotype originated in a man between 35 and 55 years old in good health and CMV-seronegative. The source material was PBMCs. The gene calls are TRBV13 and TRBJ2-5, with D hard to call. In DNA, the CDR3 is TGTGCCAGCAGCTTAGGCCTTGAGACCCAGTACTTC. Its protein product is CASSLGLETQYF.